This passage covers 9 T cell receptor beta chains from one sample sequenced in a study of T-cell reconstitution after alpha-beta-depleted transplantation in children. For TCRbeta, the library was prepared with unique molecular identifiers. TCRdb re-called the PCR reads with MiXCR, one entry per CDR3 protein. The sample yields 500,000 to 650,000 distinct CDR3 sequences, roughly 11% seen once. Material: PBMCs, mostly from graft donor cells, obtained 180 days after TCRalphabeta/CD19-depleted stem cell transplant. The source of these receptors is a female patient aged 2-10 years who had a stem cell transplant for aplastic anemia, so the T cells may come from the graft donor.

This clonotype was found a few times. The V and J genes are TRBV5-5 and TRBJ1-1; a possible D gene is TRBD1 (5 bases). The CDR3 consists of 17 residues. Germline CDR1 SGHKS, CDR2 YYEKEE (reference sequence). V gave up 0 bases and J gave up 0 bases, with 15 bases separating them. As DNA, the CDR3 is TGTGCCAGCAGCTTGGCGGGGGAGGCACGTATGAACACTGAAGCTTTCTTT. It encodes CASSLAGEARMNTEAFF.

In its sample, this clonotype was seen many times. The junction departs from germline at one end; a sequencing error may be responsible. The CDR3 is CASRLTSNTEAFF. CDR3 DNA: TGTGCCAGCAGATTAACCAGCAACACTGAAGCTTTCTTT. The chain carries TRBV7-3 and TRBJ1-1; no definite D call. CDR3 length equals 13 residues. Germline V gene sequence: CDR1 SGHTA, CDR2 FQGTGA.

The CDR3 spells CASSLGDRVVNTEAFF. The CDR3 DNA sequence: TGTGCCAGCAGCTTGGGGGACAGGGTGGTTAACACTGAAGCTTTCTTT. The chain couples TRBV5-5 to TRBJ1-1; 9 bases are a match to TRBD1. From germline, CDR1 is SGHKS and CDR2 YYEKEE (reference sequence). The junction had 5 bases not matched to a gene; V was cut back by 0 bases and J by 2 bases. CDR3 length equals 16 residues.

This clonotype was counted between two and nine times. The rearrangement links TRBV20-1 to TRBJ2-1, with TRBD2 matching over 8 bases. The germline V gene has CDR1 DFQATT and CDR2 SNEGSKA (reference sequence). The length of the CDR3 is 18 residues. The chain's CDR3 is CSPGGFGGREGKGSEQFF. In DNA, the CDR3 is TGCAGCCCCGGGGGTTTCGGTGGACGGGAGGGGAAGGGGAGTGAGCAGTTCTTC.

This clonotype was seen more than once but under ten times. CDR3 nucleotide sequence: TGTGCCAGTAGCCACGCGGTAACAGGGCCCGGGGAGCTGTTTTTT. It is translated as CASSHAVTGPGELFF. This chain links TRBV19 with TRBJ2-2, with D tentatively TRBD1 (6 bases). CDR3 length: 15 amino acids. V lost 6 bases and J 6 bases, leaving 17 bases between the germline ends. Per germline, CDR1 LNHDA and CDR2 SQIVND (reference sequence). Combining the CDR3 with reference TRBV19 and TRBJ2-2 gives the whole variable domain DGGITQSPKYLFRKEGQNVTLSCEQNLNHDAMYWYRQDPGQGLRLIYYSQIVNDFQKGDIAEGYSVSREKKESFPLTVTSAQKNPTAFYLCASSHAVTGPGELFFGEGSRLTVL.

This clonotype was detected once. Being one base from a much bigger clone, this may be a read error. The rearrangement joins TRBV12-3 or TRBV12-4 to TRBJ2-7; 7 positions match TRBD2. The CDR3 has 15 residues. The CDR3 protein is CASILGRANAYEQYF. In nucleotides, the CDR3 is TGTGCCAGCATTTTAGGGAGGGCAAATGCCTACGAGCAGTACTTC.

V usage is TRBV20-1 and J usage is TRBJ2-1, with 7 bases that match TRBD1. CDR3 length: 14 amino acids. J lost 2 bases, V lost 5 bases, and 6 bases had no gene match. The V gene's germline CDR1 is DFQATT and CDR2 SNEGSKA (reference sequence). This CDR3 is CSAPDRSAYNEQFF. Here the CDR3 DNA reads TGCAGTGCTCCGGACAGGAGCGCCTACAATGAGCAGTTCTTC.

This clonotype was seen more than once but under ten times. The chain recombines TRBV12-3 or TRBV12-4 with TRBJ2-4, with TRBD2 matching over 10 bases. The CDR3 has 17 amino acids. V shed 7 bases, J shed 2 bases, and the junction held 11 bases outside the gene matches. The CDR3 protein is CASTASGSFRTKNIQYF. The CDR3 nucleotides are TGTGCCAGCACGGCTAGCGGGAGCTTTAGGACCAAAAACATTCAGTACTTC.

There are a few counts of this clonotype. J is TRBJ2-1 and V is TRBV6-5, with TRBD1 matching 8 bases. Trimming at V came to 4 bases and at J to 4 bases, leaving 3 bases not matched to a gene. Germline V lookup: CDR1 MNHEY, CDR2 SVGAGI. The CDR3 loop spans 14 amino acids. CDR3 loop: CASSSRDRYNEQFF. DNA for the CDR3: TGTGCCAGCAGTTCTCGGGACAGGTACAATGAGCAGTTCTTC.